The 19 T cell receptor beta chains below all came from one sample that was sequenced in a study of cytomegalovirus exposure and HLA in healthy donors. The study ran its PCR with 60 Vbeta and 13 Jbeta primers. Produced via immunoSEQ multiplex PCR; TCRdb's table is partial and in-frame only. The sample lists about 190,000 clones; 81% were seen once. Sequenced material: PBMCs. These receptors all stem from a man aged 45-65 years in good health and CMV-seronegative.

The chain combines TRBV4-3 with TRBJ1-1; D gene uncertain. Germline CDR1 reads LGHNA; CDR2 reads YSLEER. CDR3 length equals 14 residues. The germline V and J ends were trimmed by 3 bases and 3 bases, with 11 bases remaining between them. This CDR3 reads CASSQEGWYTEAFF. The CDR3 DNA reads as TGCGCCAGCAGCCAGGAGGGTTGGTACACTGAAGCTTTCTTT.

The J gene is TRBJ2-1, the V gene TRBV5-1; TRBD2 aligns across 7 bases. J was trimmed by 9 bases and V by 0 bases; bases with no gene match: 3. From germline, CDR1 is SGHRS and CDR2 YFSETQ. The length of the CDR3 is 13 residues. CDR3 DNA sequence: TGCGCCAGCAGCTTGGTAAGCGGGGCTGAGCAGTTCTTC. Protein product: CASSLVSGAEQFF.

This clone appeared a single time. The CDR3 reads CASSLVTTGDTEAFF. DNA of the CDR3: TGTGCCAGCAGCTTAGTTACGACGGGGGACACTGAAGCTTTCTTT. The rearrangement uses TRBV7-2 and TRBJ1-1; tentatively, D is TRBD1 (5 bases). The CDR3 length is 15 residues. Deletions cut 1 base from V and 3 bases from J, with 12 bases between. The germline V gene encodes CDR1 SGHTA and CDR2 FQGNSA.

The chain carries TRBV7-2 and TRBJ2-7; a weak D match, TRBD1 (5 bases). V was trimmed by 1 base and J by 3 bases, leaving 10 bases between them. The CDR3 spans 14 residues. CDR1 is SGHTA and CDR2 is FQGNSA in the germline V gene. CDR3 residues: CASSLVRDSYEQYF. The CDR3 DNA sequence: TGTGCCAGCAGCTTAGTTCGAGACAGCTACGAGCAGTACTTC.

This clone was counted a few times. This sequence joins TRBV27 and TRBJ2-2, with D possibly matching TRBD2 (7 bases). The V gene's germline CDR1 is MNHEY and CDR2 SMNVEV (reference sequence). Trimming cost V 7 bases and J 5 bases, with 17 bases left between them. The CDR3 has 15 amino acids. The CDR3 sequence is CASKFAGAGTGELFF. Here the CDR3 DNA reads TGTGCCAGCAAGTTCGCGGGGGCGGGGACCGGGGAGCTGTTTTTT.

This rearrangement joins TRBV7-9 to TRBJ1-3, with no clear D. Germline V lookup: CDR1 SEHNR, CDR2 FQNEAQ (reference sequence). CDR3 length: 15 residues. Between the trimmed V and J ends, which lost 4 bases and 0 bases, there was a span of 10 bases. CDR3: CASSSEANSGNTIYF. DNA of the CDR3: TGTGCCAGCAGCTCCGAGGCGAACTCTGGAAACACCATATATTTT.

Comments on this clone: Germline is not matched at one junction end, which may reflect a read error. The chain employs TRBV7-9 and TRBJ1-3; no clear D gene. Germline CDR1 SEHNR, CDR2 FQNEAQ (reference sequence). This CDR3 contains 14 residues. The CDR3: CSSSLDYRGNTIYF. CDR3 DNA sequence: TGTTCCAGCAGCTTAGACTATCGAGGAAACACCATATATTTT.

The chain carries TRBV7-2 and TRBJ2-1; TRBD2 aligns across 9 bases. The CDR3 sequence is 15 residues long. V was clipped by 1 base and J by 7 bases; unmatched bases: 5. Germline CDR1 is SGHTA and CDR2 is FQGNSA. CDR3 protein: CASSLGRLAANEQFF. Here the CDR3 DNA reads TGTGCCAGCAGCTTAGGTAGACTAGCGGCAAATGAGCAGTTCTTC.

DNA of the CDR3: TGTGCCAGCAGTGAAGCAGAAGGGACAGGGGGCCGGGGGGAGCAGTACTTC. Encoded protein: CASSEAEGTGGRGEQYF. The chain links TRBV6-1 to TRBJ2-7, with 12 positions matching TRBD1. CDR3 length equals 17 residues. The germline V gene has CDR1 MNHNS and CDR2 SASEGT. Trimming cost V 0 bases and J 7 bases; bases outside gene matches: 10.

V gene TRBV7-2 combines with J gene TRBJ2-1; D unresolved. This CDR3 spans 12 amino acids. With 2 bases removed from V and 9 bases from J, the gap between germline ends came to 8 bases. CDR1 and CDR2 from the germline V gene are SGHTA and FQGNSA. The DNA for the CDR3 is TGTGCCAGCAGCTTACGAGCCCGTGAGCAGTTCTTC. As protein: CASSLRAREQFF.

The CDR3 here is CASSETDSARPNTQYF. The DNA of the CDR3 is TGTGCCAGCAGTGAGACGGACTCTGCACGCCCGAATACGCAGTATTTT. The chain couples TRBV6-1 to TRBJ2-3; perhaps TRBD2 as D (5 bases). The CDR3 has 16 amino acids. CDR1 and CDR2 (germline): MNHNS, SASEGT. Trimming took off 3 bases at V and 7 bases at J, with 20 bases between the two ends.

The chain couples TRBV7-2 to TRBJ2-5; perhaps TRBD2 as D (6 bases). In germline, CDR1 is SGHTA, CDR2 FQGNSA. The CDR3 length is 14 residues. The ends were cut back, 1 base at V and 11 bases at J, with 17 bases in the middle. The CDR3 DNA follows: TGTGCCAGCAGCTTAGGGGCAGGGAGGCTGGAGCAGTACTTC. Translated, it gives CASSLGAGRLEQYF. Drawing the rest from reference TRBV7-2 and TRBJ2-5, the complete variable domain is GAGVSQSPSNKVTEKGKDVELRCDPISGHTALYWYRQSLGQGLEFLIYFQGNSAPDKSGLPSDRFSAERTGGSVSTLTIQRTQQEDSAVYLCASSLGAGRLEQYFGPGTRLLVL.

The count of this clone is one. This CDR3 is CASSPSGFYGYTF. The CDR3 coding sequence is TGTGCCAGCAGCCCGTCGGGGTTCTATGGCTACACCTTC. The chain carries TRBV14 and TRBJ1-2; D remains ambiguous. The length of the CDR3 is 13 residues. V lost 4 bases and J lost 4, with 10 bases in between. Germline CDR1 and CDR2: SGHDN and FVKESK.

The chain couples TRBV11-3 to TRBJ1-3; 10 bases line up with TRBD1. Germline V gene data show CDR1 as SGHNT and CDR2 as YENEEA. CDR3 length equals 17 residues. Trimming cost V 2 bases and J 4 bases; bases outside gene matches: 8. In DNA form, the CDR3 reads TGTGCCAGCAGCTTAACCGGGACAGGGGATCCCGGAAACACCATATATTTT. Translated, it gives CASSLTGTGDPGNTIYF.

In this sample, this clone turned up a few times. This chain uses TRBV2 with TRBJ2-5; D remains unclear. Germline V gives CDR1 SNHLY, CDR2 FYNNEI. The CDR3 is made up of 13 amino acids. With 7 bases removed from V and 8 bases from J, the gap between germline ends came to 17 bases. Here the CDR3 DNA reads TGTGCCAGCACCCCTAGTCCCCGAGGAACCCAGTACTTC. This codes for CASTPSPRGTQYF. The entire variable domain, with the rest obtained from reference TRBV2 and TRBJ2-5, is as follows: EPEVTQTPSHQVTQMGQEVILRCVPISNHLYFYWYRQILGQKVEFLVSFYNNEISEKSEIFDDQFSVERPDGSNFTLKIRSTKLEDSAMYFCASTPSPRGTQYFGPGTRLLVL.

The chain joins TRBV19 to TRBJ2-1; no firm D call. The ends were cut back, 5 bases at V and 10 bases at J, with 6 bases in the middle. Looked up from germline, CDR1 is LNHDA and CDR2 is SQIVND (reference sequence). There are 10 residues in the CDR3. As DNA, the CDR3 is TGTGCCAGTAGTGGTCGGGAGCAGTTCTTC. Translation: CASSGREQFF. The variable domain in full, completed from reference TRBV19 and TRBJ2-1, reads DGGITQSPKYLFRKEGQNVTLSCEQNLNHDAMYWYRQDPGQGLRLIYYSQIVNDFQKGDIAEGYSVSREKKESFPLTVTSAQKNPTAFYLCASSGREQFFGPGTRLTVL.

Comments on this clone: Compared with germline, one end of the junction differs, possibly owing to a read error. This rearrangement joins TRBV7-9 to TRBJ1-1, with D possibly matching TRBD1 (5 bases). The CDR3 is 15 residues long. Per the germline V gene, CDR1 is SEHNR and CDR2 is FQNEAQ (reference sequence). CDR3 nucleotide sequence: TGTTCCAGCAGCTCCCGGGGGGGGAAGCACACTGAAGCTTTCTTT. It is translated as CSSSSRGGKHTEAFF. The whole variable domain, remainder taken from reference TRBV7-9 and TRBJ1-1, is DTGVSQNPRHKITKRGQNVTFRCDPISEHNRLYWYRQTLGQGPEFLTYFQNEAQLEKSRLLSDRFSAERPKGSFSTLEIQRTEQGDSAMYLCSSSSRGGKHTEAFFGQGTRLTVV.

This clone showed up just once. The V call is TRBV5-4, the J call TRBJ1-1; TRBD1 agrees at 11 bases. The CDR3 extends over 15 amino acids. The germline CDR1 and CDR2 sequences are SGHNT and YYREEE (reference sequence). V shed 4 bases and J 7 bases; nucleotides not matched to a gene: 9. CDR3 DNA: TGTGCCAGCAGCCCAAAACCGGGACAGGGGGTTGAAGCTTTCTTT. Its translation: CASSPKPGQGVEAFF.

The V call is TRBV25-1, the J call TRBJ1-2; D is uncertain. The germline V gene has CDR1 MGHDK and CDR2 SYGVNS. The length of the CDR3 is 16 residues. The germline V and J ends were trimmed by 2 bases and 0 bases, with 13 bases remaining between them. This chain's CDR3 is CASSEARRGANYGYTF. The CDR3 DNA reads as TGTGCCAGCAGTGAAGCGCGGCGGGGAGCTAACTATGGCTACACCTTC.